This passage covers 23 T cell receptor beta chains from one sample sequenced in a study of T cell responses to AZD1222 COVID-19 vaccine. The method was immunoSEQ multiplex PCR; TCRdb's version includes in-frame clones alone and lacks a portion of them. The table records around 110,000 clones, roughly 93% of them present only once. Sequences were derived from peripheral blood, sampled on day 0 of AZD1222 vaccination. These TCRs come from an adult in good health.

The chain is built from TRBV21-1 and TRBJ2-3; the D segment call TRBD2 is taken from the table without a DNA check. TRBV21-1 counts as a pseudogene. There are 23 residues in the CDR3. The CDR3 sequence is CASSKALERVERDKAQSTDTQYF. The CDR3 DNA reads as TGTGCCAGCAGCAAAGCGCTAGAGAGGGTCGAGCGGGATAAGGCCCAGAGCACAGATACGCAGTATTTT.

In this sample, this clone turned up once. The chain joins TRBV5-4 to TRBJ1-1; D is unclear. The CDR3 sequence is 14 residues long. CDR1 is SGHNT, CDR2 YYREEE, per germline (reference sequence). Between the trimmed V and J ends, which lost 1 base and 1 base, there was a span of 8 bases. The CDR3: CASSLLSRNTEAFF. CDR3 sequence (DNA): TGTGCCAGCAGCTTGTTATCCCGGAACACTGAAGCTTTCTTT.

The rearrangement joins TRBV9 to TRBJ1-2; D unclear. V dropped 3 bases and J dropped 3 bases, with 12 bases sitting between them. This CDR3 contains 14 residues. Germline V gives CDR1 SGDLS, CDR2 YYNGEE. The CDR3 bases are TGTGCCAGCAGCGCAGGACCGCGGGACTATGGCTACACCTTC. This sequence encodes CASSAGPRDYGYTF.

V and J are TRBV6-5 and TRBJ2-1; 10 nucleotides line up with TRBD1. The CDR3 extends over 16 amino acids. V trimming: 2 bases; J trimming: 5 bases; junction bases outside the gene matches: 6. The V gene's germline CDR1 is MNHEY and CDR2 SVGAGI. The CDR3 DNA reads TGTGCCAGCAGTTACAAACACGGGACAGGGGACAATGAGCAGTTCTTC. Amino acids: CASSYKHGTGDNEQFF.

The rearrangement links TRBV19 to TRBJ2-1, with 8 nucleotides matching TRBD2. Unmatched junction bases numbered 17, after V lost 6 bases and J lost 1 base. The germline gives CDR1 LNHDA, CDR2 SQIVND (reference sequence). The CDR3 loop spans 19 amino acids. The DNA of the CDR3 is TGTGCCAGTAGCCCTAAAGGGGTAGGGGCTAGCGGGTCCTACAATGAGCAGTTCTTC. Its protein product is CASSPKGVGASGSYNEQFF.

This clone was counted only a few times. The chain uses TRBV3-1 (or the pseudogene TRBV3-2) and TRBJ1-1; possibly TRBD1 for D (5 bases). The CDR3 is made up of 16 amino acids. Trimming pared 2 bases from V and 0 bases from J, leaving 13 bases between. From germline, CDR1 is LGHDT and CDR2 YNNKEL (reference sequence). The CDR3 nucleotides are TGTGCCAGCAGCCAAATCAGAGGGACGGTGAACACTGAAGCTTTCTTT. The encoded protein is CASSQIRGTVNTEAFF.

The V and J genes are TRBV18 and TRBJ1-3; maybe TRBD1 (6 bases). CDR1 is KGHSH and CDR2 is LQKENI in the germline V gene. The ends were cut back, 0 bases at V and 0 bases at J, with 9 bases in the middle. This CDR3 spans 16 amino acids. The CDR3 region has the DNA TGTGCCAGCTCACCACCGGGGGCCAACTCTGGAAACACCATATATTTT. It is translated as CASSPPGANSGNTIYF.

The rearrangement joins TRBV3-1 (or the pseudogene TRBV3-2) to TRBJ1-6; 7 nucleotides align to TRBD1. Germline V gene sequence: CDR1 LGHDT, CDR2 YNNKEL (reference sequence). With V trimmed by 0 bases and J by 7 bases, 9 bases remained unmatched. This CDR3 contains 17 residues. Here the CDR3 reads CASSQEGQFIANSPLHF. In DNA form, the CDR3 reads TGTGCCAGCAGCCAAGAGGGACAGTTCATAGCCAATTCACCCCTCCACTTT.

The rearrangement links TRBV5-8 to TRBJ1-4; D may be TRBD1 (5 bases). CDR1 is SGHTS, CDR2 YDEGEE, per germline. The CDR3 totals 14 residues. The germline V and J ends were trimmed by 0 bases and 7 bases, with 10 bases remaining between them. The CDR3: CASSLEPQGEKLFF. CDR3 DNA sequence: TGTGCCAGCAGCTTGGAGCCCCAGGGTGAAAAACTGTTTTTT.

This rearrangement joins TRBV27 to TRBJ2-7; no definite D call. The V end was cut by 7 bases, the J end by 4 bases, with 11 bases between. The germline CDR1 and CDR2 sequences are MNHEY and SMNVEV (reference sequence). This CDR3 contains 12 residues. Here the CDR3 DNA reads TGTGCCAGCACGCCCGGAATATACGAGCAGTACGTC. It encodes CASTPGIYEQYV.

The chain joins TRBV19 to TRBJ1-1; TRBD1 is a possible D gene (5 bases). Germline CDR1 LNHDA, CDR2 SQIVND (reference sequence). The V end lost 5 bases, the J end lost 8 bases, and 12 bases lay between the germline ends. CDR3 length equals 12 residues. The CDR3 nucleotides are TGTGCCAGTAGTCAGGGCCGGAGCGAAGCTTTCTTT. Its protein product is CASSQGRSEAFF.

V and J are TRBV18 and TRBJ2-1; D remains ambiguous. CDR1 and CDR2 from the germline V gene are KGHSH and LQKENI. This CDR3 is 11 amino acids long. The ends were cut back, 3 bases at V and 9 bases at J, with 6 bases in the middle. The CDR3 loop reads CASSPSSEQFF. The CDR3 DNA reads TGTGCCAGCTCACCGAGCAGTGAGCAGTTCTTC.

The V and J genes are TRBV6-2 or TRBV6-3 and TRBJ2-1; 7 nucleotides line up with TRBD2. CDR1 and CDR2 from the germline V gene are MNHEY and SVGEGT. The CDR3 runs 16 residues. After removal of 6 bases from V and 6 bases from J, the junction contained 14 bases not matched to a gene. CDR3: CASSPKGRETLNEQFF. CDR3 sequence (DNA): TGTGCCAGCAGCCCAAAGGGGCGGGAGACGCTCAATGAGCAGTTCTTC.

The genes are TRBV2 and TRBJ1-1, with no clear D. V dropped 6 bases and J dropped 0 bases, with 5 bases sitting between them. The CDR3 totals 12 residues. Per germline, CDR1 SNHLY and CDR2 FYNNEI. The CDR3 sequence is CASRPVNTEAFF. CDR3 in DNA: TGTGCCAGCAGGCCGGTGAACACTGAAGCTTTCTTT.

The chain has TRBV4-3 and TRBJ1-2, with D possibly being TRBD1 (5 bases). The germline CDR1 and CDR2 sequences are LGHNA and YSLEER. CDR3 length equals 16 residues. The V end lost 4 bases, the J end lost 1 base, and 16 bases lay between the germline ends. The CDR3 DNA sequence: TGCGCCAGCAGCCCCGCCTCACAGGAACTTAACTATGGCTACACCTTC. This encodes CASSPASQELNYGYTF.

V and J are TRBV24-1 and TRBJ1-2, with D unclear. Germline V lookup: CDR1 KGHDR, CDR2 SFDVKD. V lost 7 bases and J 1 base, leaving 6 bases between the germline ends. CDR3 length equals 12 residues. The CDR3 sequence: CATSWGNYGYTF. In DNA form, the CDR3 reads TGTGCCACCAGCTGGGGTAACTATGGCTACACCTTC.

CDR3 nucleotides: TGTGCCATCAGTGACGGACAGGGGATCCTCTATGGCTACACCTTC. It is translated as CAISDGQGILYGYTF. The gene calls are TRBV10-3 and TRBJ1-2; the match to TRBD1 covers 9 bases. This CDR3 has 15 residues. Germline loops: CDR1 ENHRY, CDR2 SYGVKD. V trimming: 3 bases; J trimming: 4 bases; junction bases outside the gene matches: 6.

This chain links TRBV21-1 with TRBJ2-5. TRBV21-1 is shown as a pseudogene. The CDR3 has 15 amino acids. In nucleotides, the CDR3 is TGTGCCAGCAGCAAAGGGAAGGGGACGAAAGAGACCCAGTACTTC. Protein: CASSKGKGTKETQYF.

The chain has TRBV7-9 and TRBJ2-7; D remains ambiguous. Germline CDR1 is SEHNR and CDR2 is FQNEAQ (reference sequence). V was cut by 0 bases and J by 3 bases, with 6 bases left in between. The CDR3 covers 13 residues. CDR3 coding DNA: TGTGCCAGCAGCTTAGCGTCACGCTACGAGCAGTACGTC. It yields the protein CASSLASRYEQYV.

This chain uses TRBV5-1 with TRBJ2-1; 11 bases are a match to TRBD1. Germline-derived CDR1 and CDR2 are SGHRS and YFSETQ. CDR3 size: 17 residues. After removal of 0 bases from V and 0 bases from J, the junction contained 2 bases not matched to a gene. In DNA form, the CDR3 reads TGCGCCAGCAGCTTGGAGGACAGGGGGCTCTCCTACAATGAGCAGTTCTTC. This sequence encodes CASSLEDRGLSYNEQFF.

The genes are TRBV5-1 and TRBJ2-1; 10 nucleotides match TRBD1. Trimming took 4 bases from V and 2 from J; bases not matched to a gene: 3. In germline, CDR1 is SGHRS, CDR2 YFSETQ. The CDR3 has 15 amino acids. CDR3 sequence (DNA): TGCGCCAGCAGCACGACAGGGGGCGCCTACAATGAGCAGTTCTTC. It specifies CASSTTGGAYNEQFF.

The V gene is TRBV7-8, the J gene TRBJ1-1; TRBD1 might be the D (6 bases). The V gene lost 5 bases and the J gene lost 5 bases, with 12 bases spanning the gap. Per germline, CDR1 SGHVS and CDR2 FQNEAQ. There are 13 residues in the CDR3. CDR3 residues: CASSLPGATEAFF. CDR3 coding DNA: TGTGCCAGCAGCCTACCGGGGGCGACTGAAGCTTTCTTT. Variable domain in full (rest from reference TRBV7-8 and TRBJ1-1): GAGVSQSPRYKVAKRGQDVALRCDPISGHVSLFWYQQALGQGPEFLTYFQNEAQLDKSGLPSDRFFAERPEGSVSTLKIQRTQQEDSAVYLCASSLPGATEAFFGQGTRLTVV.

The chain employs TRBV7-8 and TRBJ2-1, with 8 bases that match TRBD2. Germline trimming cut 5 bases from V and 0 bases from J; bases unmatched to any gene: 3. Per germline, CDR1 SGHVS and CDR2 FQNEAQ. The CDR3 length is 15 residues. The CDR3 here is CASSPAGGSYNEQFF. The CDR3 nucleotides are TGTGCCAGCAGCCCTGCGGGGGGCTCCTACAATGAGCAGTTCTTC.